This T cell receptor (beta chain) was sequenced in a study of cytomegalovirus exposure and HLA in healthy donors. The CDR3 sequence is 14 residues long. The junction had 5 bases not matched to a gene; V was cut back by 3 bases and J by 3 bases. Germline CDR1 WSHSY, CDR2 SAAADI. Note on this clone: Antigen unknown.

Study-wide results and caveats: Being indistinguishable, some V segments were excluded, TRBV6-2 and TRBV6-3 among them. At a 0.05 false discovery rate, a later analysis found approximately 17,000 TCR beta sequences to be associated with HLA alleles. TCR association rates varied by HLA locus in a later analysis, with DRB1 highest and HLA-C lowest. Researchers catalogued approximately 170 TCR beta chains as cytomegalovirus-associated.

The PCR employed 60 Vbeta primers together with 13 Jbeta primers. Sequencing used immunoSEQ multiplex PCR; TCRdb keeps in-frame clones, though not all of them. The table lists around 110,000 clones, approximately 9.4% of them singletons, with 3% in the top ten. The source material was PBMCs. J is TRBJ2-7 and V is TRBV10-2; 7 positions agree with TRBD1. This clonotype was obtained from a man between 25 and 39 years old in good health and CMV-seronegative. The CDR3 sequence is CASSDYAGGYEQYF. CDR3 in DNA: TGCGCCAGCAGTGATTATGCAGGGGGCTACGAGCAGTACTTC.